The 3 T cell receptor beta chains below all came from one sample that was sequenced in a study of blood T cell repertoires in COVID-19. TCRdb keeps only in-frame clones here, not all; method: immunoSEQ multiplex PCR. The sample records about 120,000 clones, roughly 74% being singletons. Material for sequencing was peripheral blood. These TCRs come from a man aged 55 to 70 with acute or convalescent COVID-19.

This rearrangement joins TRBV5-1 to TRBJ2-1; D might be TRBD2 (5 bases). Germline loops: CDR1 SGHRS, CDR2 YFSETQ. Trimming shortened V by 4 bases and J by 5 bases, and 16 bases separated the two germline ends. The CDR3 runs 15 residues. CDR3 in DNA: TGCGCCAGCAGCCCCTCTGCGGGTAAAAACAATGAGCAGTTCTTC. This codes for CASSPSAGKNNEQFF.

The chain has TRBV12-5 and TRBJ2-1; D is undetermined. CDR1 and CDR2 (germline): LGHNT, FRNRAP. V was pared by 1 base and J by 3 bases, with 10 bases between. The CDR3 runs 15 residues. The CDR3 sequence is CASGLGLTDYNEQFF. The CDR3 nucleotides are TGTGCTAGTGGTTTGGGGCTCACCGACTACAATGAGCAGTTCTTC.

This clone was counted many times. The chain joins TRBV19 to TRBJ2-7, with 9 bases identical to TRBD1. CDR1 and CDR2 (germline): LNHDA, SQIVND (reference sequence). The CDR3 has 13 residues. The V and J ends lost 3 bases and 7 bases, in that order; junction bases with no gene match: 4. DNA for the CDR3: TGTGCCAGTAGTATCAACAGGGGGCGAGAGCAGTACTTC. This translates into CASSINRGREQYF.